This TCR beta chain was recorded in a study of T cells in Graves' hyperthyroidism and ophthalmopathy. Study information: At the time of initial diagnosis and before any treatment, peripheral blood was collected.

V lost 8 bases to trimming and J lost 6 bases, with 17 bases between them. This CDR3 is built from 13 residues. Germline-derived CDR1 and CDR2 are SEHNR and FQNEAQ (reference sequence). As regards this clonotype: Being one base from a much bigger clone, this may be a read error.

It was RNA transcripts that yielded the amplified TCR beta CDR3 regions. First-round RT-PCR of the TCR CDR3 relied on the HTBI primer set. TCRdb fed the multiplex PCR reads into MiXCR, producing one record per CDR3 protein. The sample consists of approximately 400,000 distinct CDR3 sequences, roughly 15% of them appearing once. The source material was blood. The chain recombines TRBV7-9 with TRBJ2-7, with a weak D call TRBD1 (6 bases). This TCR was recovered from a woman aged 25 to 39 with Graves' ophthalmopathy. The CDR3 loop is CASGQIGGREQYF. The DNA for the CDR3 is TGTGCCAGCGGCCAAATTGGGGGCCGCGAGCAGTACTTC.